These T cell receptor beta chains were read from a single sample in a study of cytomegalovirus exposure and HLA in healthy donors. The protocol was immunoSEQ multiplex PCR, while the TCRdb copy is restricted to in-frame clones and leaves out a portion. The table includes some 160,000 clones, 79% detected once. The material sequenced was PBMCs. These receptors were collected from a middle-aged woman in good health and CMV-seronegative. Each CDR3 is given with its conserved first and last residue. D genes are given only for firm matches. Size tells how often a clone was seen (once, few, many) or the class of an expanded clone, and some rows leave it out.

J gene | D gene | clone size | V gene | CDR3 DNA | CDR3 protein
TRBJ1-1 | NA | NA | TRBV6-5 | TGTGCCAGCAGCCGAACCGGGACAACGAACACTGAAGCTTTCTTT | CASSRTGTTNTEAFF
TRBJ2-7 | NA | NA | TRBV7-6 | TGTGCCAGCAGCTTGAGTAACAGCTACGAGCAGTACTTC | CASSLSNSYEQYF
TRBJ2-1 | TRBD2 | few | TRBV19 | TGTGCCAGTAGTATGAGCACTAGCGGGGTCTACAATGAGCAGTTCTTC | CASSMSTSGVYNEQFF
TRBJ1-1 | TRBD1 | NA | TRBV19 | TGTGCCAGTAGCGTACAGGGGAAAGCTGAAGCTTTCTTT | CASSVQGKAEAFF
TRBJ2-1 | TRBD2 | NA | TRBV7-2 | TGTGCCAGCAGCTCCCCAGCCAATCGACTAGCGGGGGGAAATGAGCAGTTCTTC | CASSSPANRLAGGNEQFF
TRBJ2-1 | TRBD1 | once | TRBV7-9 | TGTGCCAGCAGCCTCCGGGACAGGGGAGATCGTGAGCAGTTCTTC | CASSLRDRGDREQFF
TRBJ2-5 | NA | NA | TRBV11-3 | TGTGCCAGCAGCTTAGCCTCCGGGTACGAGACCCAGTACTTC | CASSLASGYETQYF
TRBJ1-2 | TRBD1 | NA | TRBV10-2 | TGCGCCAGCATCGGGTGGGAGACAGGGGGGTATGGCTACACTTTC | CASIGWETGGYGYTF
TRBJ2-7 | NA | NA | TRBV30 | TGTGCCTGGAGTTTAACTAGAGCCTACGAGCAGTACTTC | CAWSLTRAYEQYF
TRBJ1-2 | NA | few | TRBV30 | TGTGCCTGGATGGTAGGGGGGGAATGTGGCTACACCTTC | CAWMVGGECGYTF
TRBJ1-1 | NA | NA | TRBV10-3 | TGTGCCACGGGCTTTGGAGGTAAGAACACTGAAGCTTTCTTT | CATGFGGKNTEAFF
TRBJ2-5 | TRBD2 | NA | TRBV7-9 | TGTGCCAGCAGCTTACCCGGACTAGCGGGAGAGCAAGAGACCCAGTACTTC | CASSLPGLAGEQETQYF
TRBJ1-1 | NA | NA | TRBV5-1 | TGCGCCAGCAGCTTGGTGGGGGGGAACACTGAAGCTTTCTTT | CASSLVGGNTEAFF
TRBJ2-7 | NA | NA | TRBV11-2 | TGTGCCAGCAGCTCCTCCGGTCCCGACGAGCAGTACTTC | CASSSSGPDEQYF
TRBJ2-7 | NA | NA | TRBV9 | TGTGCCAGCAGCGTAGATCTAGCCACCTACGAGCAGTACTTC | CASSVDLATYEQYF